These 5 T cell receptor beta chains were sequenced from one sample in a study of radiotherapy plus CTLA-4 blockade in lung cancer. Using immunoSEQ multiplex PCR, the repertoire was profiled, and TCRdb retains in-frame clones only, with some absent. The sample consists of about 77,000 clones, approximately 73% of them appearing once. This sample comprised peripheral blood, obtained from a patient treated with radiotherapy plus ipilimumab. The source is a human donor with non-small cell lung cancer whose response to radiotherapy plus ipilimumab could not be evaluated.

This sequence joins TRBV6-4 and TRBJ1-6; no definite D call. The V gene lost 0 bases and the J gene lost 8 bases, with 8 bases spanning the gap. This CDR3 spans 14 amino acids. The germline gives CDR1 MRHNA, CDR2 SNTAGT. As DNA, the CDR3 is TGTGCCAGCAGTGACTCCTTCGGGGATTCACCCCTCCACTTT. Translating it yields CASSDSFGDSPLHF.

This clone was observed a single time. The chain recombines TRBV14 with TRBJ1-1; a weak D match, TRBD1 (6 bases). Germline lookup yields CDR1 SGHDN and CDR2 FVKESK. The CDR3 is 16 residues long. With 4 bases removed from V and 4 bases from J, the gap between germline ends came to 19 bases. The CDR3 is CASSRFVLGQTTEAFF. CDR3 in DNA: TGTGCCAGCAGCCGCTTTGTGTTAGGACAGACCACTGAAGCTTTCTTT. The complete variable domain, with remaining parts taken from reference TRBV14 and TRBJ1-1, reads EAGVTQFPSHSVIEKGQTVTLRCDPISGHDNLYWYRRVMGKEIKFLLHFVKESKQDESGMPNNRFLAERTGGTYSTLKVQPAELEDSGVYFCASSRFVLGQTTEAFFGQGTRLTVV.

The gene calls are TRBV29-1 and TRBJ1-1; D perhaps matches TRBD1 (5 bases). V dropped 4 bases and J dropped 7 bases, with 16 bases sitting between them. This CDR3 is built from 13 residues. Germline-derived CDR1 and CDR2 are SQVTM and ANQGSEA. In DNA, the CDR3 is TGCAGCGTTGGGACCCCGGGGGGAGGTGAAGCTTTCTTT. It encodes CSVGTPGGGEAFF.

The V call is TRBV7-9, the J call TRBJ2-1; 9 nucleotides match TRBD1. Trimming cost V 7 bases and J 10 bases; bases outside gene matches: 5. CDR1 and CDR2 (germline): SEHNR, FQNEAQ (reference sequence). The CDR3 has 12 amino acids. The CDR3 region is CASTTGTGEQFF. In DNA, the CDR3 is TGTGCCAGCACCACGGGGACAGGGGAGCAGTTCTTC.

The chain recombines TRBV29-1 with TRBJ2-5; TRBD1 aligns across 8 bases. The DNA end favors TRBJ2-7, so the J call may be wrong. The CDR3 totals 15 residues. The germline CDR1 and CDR2 sequences are SQVTM and ANQGSEA. CDR3 nucleotides: TGCAGCGTTGTCGACATTGGACAGGGAACCTACGAGCAGTACTTC. It codes for CSVVDIGQGTYEQYF.